A selection of T cell receptor beta chains follows, all from one sample in a study of blood T cell repertoires in COVID-19. Profiling relied on immunoSEQ multiplex PCR, and the TCRdb table lists in-frame clones only, not all of them. The sample includes some 530,000 clones, approximately 85% of them seen just once. Source material: peripheral blood. The source of these receptors is a human donor in a cohort sampled during active COVID-19. Each CDR3 is given with its conserved first and last residue. D genes are given only for firm matches. The size of a clone is reported for some rows only, either as once, few or many, or as a class for expanded clones.

V gene	D gene	J gene	clone size	CDR3 protein	CDR3 DNA
TRBV25-1	.	TRBJ2-7	.	CASSEYSAVRGYEQYF	TGTGCCAGCAGTGAATACTCCGCAGTCAGGGGCTACGAGCAGTACTTC
TRBV11-2	.	TRBJ1-3	.	CASSLDRGRANTIYF	TGTGCCAGCAGCTTAGATCGAGGGAGGGCCAACACCATATATTTT
TRBV7-3	.	TRBJ1-1	.	CASSPLRVGTEAFF	TGTGCCAGCAGCCCCCTCAGGGTAGGGACTGAAGCTTTCTTT
TRBV6-6	.	TRBJ1-5	once	CASSAREDQPQHF	TGTGCCAGCAGTGCCAGGGAGGATCAGCCCCAGCATTTT
TRBV6-5	.	TRBJ1-4	once	CASKDPRVEKLFF	TGTGCCAGCAAAGACCCCCGGGTCGAAAAACTGTTTTTT
TRBV7-2	.	TRBJ1-2	.	CASSLEGNYGYTF	TGTGCCAGCAGCTTGGAGGGCAACTATGGCTACACCTTC
TRBV6-5	TRBD1	TRBJ2-7	.	CASSSPRTGTSYEQYF	TGTGCCAGCAGTTCTCCCCGGACAGGAACCTCCTACGAGCAGTACTTC
TRBV20-1	TRBD2	TRBJ2-1	.	CSASPGTSYINEQFF	TGCAGTGCTAGTCCCGGGACTAGCTACATAAATGAGCAGTTCTTC
TRBV11-2	.	TRBJ1-1	.	CASTVSGNTEAFF	TGTGCCAGCACGGTCTCCGGGAACACTGAAGCTTTCTTT
TRBV28	TRBD1	TRBJ2-7	few	CASSTKQGAGYEQYF	TGTGCCAGCAGTACCAAACAGGGGGCCGGCTACGAGCAGTACTTC
TRBV4-2	.	TRBJ2-3	.	CASSQDHGDTQYF	TGTGCCAGCAGCCAAGATCACGGGGATACGCAGTATTTT
TRBV7-9	.	TRBJ2-7	.	CASSLGRAGYDEQYF	TGTGCCAGCAGCTTAGGCCGGGCAGGGTATGACGAGCAGTACTTC
TRBV10-1	TRBD2	TRBJ2-7	.	CASSESGSGKVNEQYF	TGCGCCAGCAGTGAGTCGGGTAGCGGGAAGGTAAACGAGCAGTACTTC
TRBV18	TRBD1	TRBJ2-7	few	CASSESTGAEQYF	TGTGCCAGCTCGGAGAGCACAGGGGCCGAGCAGTACTTC
TRBV30	TRBD1	TRBJ1-2	.	CAWKEQGAWYGYTF	TGTGCCTGGAAGGAACAGGGGGCCTGGTATGGCTACACCTTC
TRBV5-6	.	TRBJ1-4	.	CASSSVGAQGSEKLFF	TGTGCCAGCAGCTCGGTAGGGGCTCAAGGAAGTGAAAAACTGTTTTTT
TRBV27	TRBD2	TRBJ2-7	.	CASSERTSGYEQYF	TGTGCCAGCTCTGAAAGGACTAGCGGATACGAGCAGTACTTC
TRBV30	TRBD1	TRBJ1-2	.	CAWSEGTGYGYTF	TGTGCCTGGTCCGAGGGGACAGGCTATGGCTACACCTTC
TRBV9	.	TRBJ1-6	once	CASSVVSSGDSPLHF	TGTGCCAGCAGCGTGGTGTCTTCTGGAGATTCACCCCTCCACTTT
TRBV4-1	TRBD1	TRBJ1-1	few	CASSQGDREVDEAFF	TGCGCCAGCAGCCAAGGGGACAGGGAAGTCGATGAAGCTTTCTTT
TRBV15	TRBD2	TRBJ2-3	.	CATSGRLAGGVQDTQYF	TGTGCCACCAGCGGTAGACTAGCGGGAGGTGTGCAGGATACGCAGTATTTT
TRBV3-1/TRBV3-2	TRBD1	TRBJ1-1	.	CASSQDVRQGDSNTEAFF	TGTGCCAGCAGCCAAGATGTGCGACAGGGGGACTCGAACACTGAAGCTTTCTTT
TRBV30	.	TRBJ2-6	.	CAWSVGRAGANVLTF	TGTGCCTGGAGTGTGGGCAGAGCTGGGGCCAACGTCCTGACTTTC
TRBV7-9	.	TRBJ2-5	.	CASSRIPGSGLGETQYF	TGTGCCAGCAGCCGAATCCCGGGATCGGGATTGGGGGAGACCCAGTACTTC
TRBV27	.	TRBJ2-7	.	CASKMDLLAPYEQYF	TGTGCCAGCAAAATGGACCTGTTAGCGCCCTACGAGCAGTACTTC
TRBV10-2	.	TRBJ2-1	.	CASSENKGGFYNEQFF	TGCGCCAGCAGTGAGAATAAAGGCGGCTTTTACAATGAGCAGTTCTTC
TRBV6-5	.	TRBJ1-1	.	CASQQAFGNTEAFF	TGTGCCTCTCAACAGGCCTTCGGTAACACTGAAGCTTTCTTT
TRBV6-5	.	TRBJ1-3	.	CASSYRHPDSGNTIYF	TGTGCCAGCAGTTACAGACACCCGGACTCTGGAAACACCATATATTTT
TRBV6-5	TRBD1	TRBJ2-7	.	CASSYADRGREQYF	TGTGCCAGCAGTTACGCGGACAGGGGGCGCGAGCAGTACTTC
TRBV6-5	.	TRBJ2-1	.	CASSARTVGDFEQFF	TGTGCCAGCAGCGCCCGCACAGTAGGGGACTTTGAGCAGTTCTTC
TRBV20-1	TRBD1	TRBJ2-7	.	CSASPPGQGAGAYEQYF	TGCAGTGCTAGTCCCCCGGGACAGGGGGCTGGGGCCTACGAGCAGTACTTC
TRBV11-2	TRBD2	TRBJ2-1	.	CASSFPTSGSSYNEQFF	TGTGCCAGCAGCTTTCCGACTAGCGGGAGCTCCTACAATGAGCAGTTCTTC
TRBV20-1	TRBD1	TRBJ1-5	.	CSASQGAGQPQHF	TGCAGTGCTAGTCAGGGGGCTGGTCAGCCCCAGCATTTT